The next 10 T cell receptor beta chains were all read from a single sample in a study of blood T cell repertoires in COVID-19. The data were produced by immunoSEQ multiplex PCR, yet TCRdb's version contains in-frame clones alone and is incomplete. Among fewer than 150,000 clones listed, around 76% were seen once. Sequenced: peripheral blood. The receptors were sampled from a man in his 70s with acute or convalescent COVID-19.

This rearrangement joins TRBV5-8 to TRBJ2-1; perhaps TRBD1 as D (6 bases). Trimming left V 7 bases short and J 4 bases short, with 21 bases between. This CDR3 has 16 residues. The V gene's germline CDR1 is SGHTS and CDR2 YDEGEE. Here the CDR3 DNA reads TGTGCCAGCCGCTGGGAAATAGGGGGTCGATACAATGAGCAGTTCTTC. Its protein is CASRWEIGGRYNEQFF.

This clone was found a few times. The J gene is TRBJ2-1, the V gene TRBV20-1; 8 bases map to TRBD2. The trim removed 3 bases at V and 0 bases at J, leaving 7 bases unmatched. CDR1 is DFQATT and CDR2 is SNEGSKA in the germline V gene (reference sequence). This CDR3 contains 16 residues. The CDR3 reads CSASFAGGSSYNEQFF. In nucleotides, the CDR3 is TGCAGTGCTAGTTTTGCGGGGGGCTCCTCCTACAATGAGCAGTTCTTC.

The V call is TRBV29-1, the J call TRBJ1-2; 9 positions agree with TRBD1. Germline V gene lookup returns CDR1 SQVTM and CDR2 ANQGSEA. The V gene end was trimmed by 5 bases and the J gene end by 1 base; junction bases not matched to a gene: 2. CDR3 size: 13 residues. Here the CDR3 reads CSVMDRGNYGYTF. In DNA, the CDR3 is TGCAGCGTTATGGACAGGGGTAACTATGGCTACACCTTC.

In this sample, this clone turned up once. The V and J genes are TRBV19 and TRBJ2-1; 11 positions agree with TRBD2. Germline V lookup: CDR1 LNHDA, CDR2 SQIVND (reference sequence). CDR3 length: 17 residues. The V and J ends lost 5 bases and 4 bases, in that order; junction bases with no gene match: 10. CDR3 sequence reads: CASSPRRTSGLYNEQFF. The CDR3 region has the DNA TGTGCCAGTAGTCCTCGCCGGACTAGCGGGCTTTACAATGAGCAGTTCTTC.

This clone came up a few times. V and J are TRBV5-1 and TRBJ1-3; no clear D. Looked up from germline, CDR1 is SGHRS and CDR2 is YFSETQ. This CDR3 spans 14 amino acids. Trimming took off 0 bases at V and 0 bases at J, with 4 bases between the two ends. CDR3 sequence: CASSLGASGNTIYF. The CDR3 bases are TGCGCCAGCAGCTTGGGGGCCTCTGGAAACACCATATATTTT.

This clone was found a few times. Its ends do not fully match the called genes, so a read error is possible. J is TRBJ2-7 and V is TRBV27; TRBD2 might be the D (5 bases). CDR1 is MNHEY, CDR2 SMNVEV, per germline (reference sequence). The CDR3 has 12 residues. The CDR3: CASSLSYRELYF. The CDR3 DNA is TGTGCCAGCAGTTTATCCTATAGGGAGCTGTACTTC.

The V call is TRBV4-3, the J call TRBJ1-1, with D unresolved. The V gene lost 0 bases and the J gene lost 5 bases, with 10 bases spanning the gap. CDR1 is LGHNA and CDR2 is YSLEER in the germline V gene. CDR3 length: 14 residues. This CDR3 is CASSQERQSTEAFF. In DNA, the CDR3 is TGCGCCAGCAGCCAAGAGCGACAAAGTACTGAAGCTTTCTTT.

The V gene is TRBV4-1, the J gene TRBJ2-1, with 12 bases fitting TRBD1. Trimming took 0 bases from V and 1 from J; bases not matched to a gene: 7. The CDR3 runs 19 residues. The germline V gene encodes CDR1 MGHRA and CDR2 YSYEKL. CDR3 loop: CASSQERDRGPLSYNEQFF. The CDR3 DNA follows: TGCGCCAGCAGCCAAGAAAGGGACAGGGGGCCCCTTTCCTACAATGAGCAGTTCTTC.

The chain links TRBV18 to TRBJ2-7; TRBD2 agrees at 11 bases. Trimming cost V 3 bases and J 4 bases; bases outside gene matches: 2. There are 14 residues in the CDR3. Germline V gene lookup returns CDR1 KGHSH and CDR2 LQKENI. The CDR3 sequence: CASSPGTSGYEQYF. The CDR3 DNA is TGTGCCAGCTCACCCGGGACTAGCGGTTACGAGCAGTACTTC.

The count of this clone is one. V is TRBV28 and J is TRBJ2-2; 10 bases match TRBD1. The length of the CDR3 is 15 residues. Germline assignment: CDR1 MDHEN and CDR2 SYDVKM. V was clipped by 5 bases and J by 6 bases; unmatched bases: 6. The CDR3 DNA follows: TGTGCCAGCAGTAGTCCCGGGACAGGGGCCGGGGAGCTGTTTTTT. Its translation: CASSSPGTGAGELFF.